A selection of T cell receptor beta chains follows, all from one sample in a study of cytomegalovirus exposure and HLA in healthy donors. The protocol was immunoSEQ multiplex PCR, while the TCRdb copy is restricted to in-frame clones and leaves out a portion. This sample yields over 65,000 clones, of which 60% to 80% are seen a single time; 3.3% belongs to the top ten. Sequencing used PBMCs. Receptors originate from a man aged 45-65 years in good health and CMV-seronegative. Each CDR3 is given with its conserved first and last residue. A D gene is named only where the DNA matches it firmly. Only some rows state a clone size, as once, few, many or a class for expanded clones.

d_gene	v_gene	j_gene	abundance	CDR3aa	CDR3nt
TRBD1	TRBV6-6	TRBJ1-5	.	CASSYSTGVQPQHF	TGTGCCAGCAGTTACTCGACAGGGGTGCAGCCCCAGCATTTT
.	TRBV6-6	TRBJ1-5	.	CASSYSRGNQPQHF	TGTGCCAGCAGTTACTCCAGGGGCAATCAGCCCCAGCATTTT
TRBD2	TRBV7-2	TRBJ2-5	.	CASSSVIAGGKETQYF	TGTGCCAGCAGTTCAGTAATAGCGGGGGGCAAAGAGACCCAGTACTTC
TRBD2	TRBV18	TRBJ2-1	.	CASSPDRMRGASYYNEQFF	TGTGCCAGCTCACCCGATCGGATGCGGGGGGCCTCATACTACAATGAGCAGTTCTTC
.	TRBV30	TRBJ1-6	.	CAWSEQKTPLHF	TGTGCCTGGAGCGAACAAAAGACACCCCTCCACTTT
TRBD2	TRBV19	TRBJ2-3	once	CASSRELTSGVTDTQYF	TGTGCCAGTAGTAGGGAGCTGACTAGCGGGGTCACAGATACGCAGTATTTT
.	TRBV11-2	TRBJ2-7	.	CASSRASSEQYF	TGTGCCAGCAGCCGCGCTTCCTCCGAGCAGTACTTC
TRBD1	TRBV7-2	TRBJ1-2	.	CASSSGQGYGYTF	TGTGCCAGCAGCTCCGGACAGGGCTATGGCTACACCTTC
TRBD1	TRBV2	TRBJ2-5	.	CASRATGTGRFQETQYF	TGTGCCAGCAGGGCTACCGGGACAGGGAGGTTCCAAGAGACCCAGTACTTC
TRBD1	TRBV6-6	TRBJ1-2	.	CASRHPGGAEGYTF	TGTGCCAGCCGACACCCAGGGGGCGCAGAGGGCTACACCTTC
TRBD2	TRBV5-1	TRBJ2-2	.	CASSNLAGDTGELFF	TGCGCCAGCAGCAACCTAGCGGGGGACACCGGGGAGCTGTTTTTT
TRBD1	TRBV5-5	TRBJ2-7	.	CASSWTGGIREQYF	TGTGCCAGCAGCTGGACAGGGGGAATACGGGAGCAGTACTTC
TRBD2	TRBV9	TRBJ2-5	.	CASSIGGSFLETQYF	TGTGCCAGCAGCATAGGCGGGAGTTTTCTGGAGACCCAGTACTTC
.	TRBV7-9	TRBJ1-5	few	CASSPGSEPQHF	TGTGCCAGCAGCCCGGGGTCGGAGCCCCAGCATTTT
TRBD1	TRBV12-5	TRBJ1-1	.	CASGRTGGEEWISEAFF	TGTGCTAGTGGAAGGACAGGGGGTGAGGAGTGGATCTCTGAAGCTTTCTTT
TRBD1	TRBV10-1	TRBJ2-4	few	CAKGQGTRNIQYF	TGCGCCAAGGGACAGGGGACAAGGAACATTCAGTACTTC
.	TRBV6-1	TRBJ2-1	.	CASSEEPRRSEQFF	TGTGCCAGCAGTGAAGAGCCTAGAAGGAGTGAGCAGTTCTTC
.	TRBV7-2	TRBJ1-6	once	CASSLTGGAQSPLHF	TGTGCCAGCAGCTTAACGGGGGGCGCACAATCACCCCTCCACTTT
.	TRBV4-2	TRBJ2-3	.	CASSQDLSNSATDTQYF	TGTGCCAGCAGCCAAGATCTTAGTAACAGTGCTACAGATACGCAGTATTTT
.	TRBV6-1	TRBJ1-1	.	CASRGLGRDTEAFF	TGTGCCAGCAGAGGGTTGGGGCGCGACACTGAAGCTTTCTTT
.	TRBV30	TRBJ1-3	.	CAWSVWSTGSSGNTIYF	TGTGCCTGGAGTGTGTGGTCAACAGGCTCCTCTGGAAACACCATATATTTT
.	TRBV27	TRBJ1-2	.	CATEGDGYTF	TGTGCCACGGAAGGGGATGGCTACACCTTC
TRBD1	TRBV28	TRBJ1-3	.	CASNPGTGLYSGNTIYF	TGTGCCAGCAATCCCGGGACAGGCCTCTACTCTGGAAACACCATATATTTT
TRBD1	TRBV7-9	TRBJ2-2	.	CASSPGPDRVVGGELFF	TGTGCCAGCAGCCCAGGTCCCGACAGGGTAGTCGGCGGGGAGCTGTTTTTT
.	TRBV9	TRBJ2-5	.	CASSSDSGGPETQYF	TGTGCCAGCAGCTCGGACTCCGGGGGTCCAGAGACCCAGTACTTC
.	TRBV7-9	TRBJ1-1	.	CASSNRDTNTEAFF	TGTGCCAGCAGCAATAGGGACACGAACACTGAAGCTTTCTTT
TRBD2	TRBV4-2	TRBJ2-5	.	CASSQEFGLAGKETQYF	TGTGCCAGCAGCCAAGAATTTGGTCTAGCGGGGAAAGAGACCCAGTACTTC
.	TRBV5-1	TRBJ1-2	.	CASSRHTQQGYGYTF	TGCGCCAGCAGCCGACATACACAACAGGGATATGGCTACACCTTC
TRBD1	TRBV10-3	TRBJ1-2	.	CAISESGGRGHRMDGYTF	TGTGCCATCAGTGAGTCGGGGGGCAGGGGGCATCGCATGGACGGCTACACCTTC
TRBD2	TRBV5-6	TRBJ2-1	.	CASGGTSRHREQFF	TGTGCCAGCGGAGGGACTAGCCGCCATCGAGAGCAGTTCTTC
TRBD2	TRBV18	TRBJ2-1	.	CASSPFAGGDNEQFF	TGTGCCAGCTCACCATTCGCGGGGGGGGACAATGAGCAGTTCTTC
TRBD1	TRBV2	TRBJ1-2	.	CASSRQGHYGYTF	TGTGCCAGCAGCAGACAGGGGCACTATGGCTACACCTTC
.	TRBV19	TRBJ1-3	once	CASSAQGFLSGNTIYF	TGTGCCAGTAGTGCACAGGGTTTTCTATCCGGAAACACCATATATTTT
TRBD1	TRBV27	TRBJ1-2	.	CASSLSIRQGPF	TGTGCCAGCAGTTTATCTATCAGACAGGGGCCCTTC
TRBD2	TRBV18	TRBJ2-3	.	CASSPTMPSGNPSTDTQYF	TGTGCCAGCTCACCAACTATGCCTAGCGGAAACCCTAGCACAGATACGCAGTATTTT
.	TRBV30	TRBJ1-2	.	CAWSVLSTGNYGYTF	TGTGCCTGGAGTGTACTCTCAACAGGGAACTATGGCTACACCTTC
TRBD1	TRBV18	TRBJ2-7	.	CASSPSLGQGEHEQYF	TGTGCCAGCTCACCATCTTTAGGACAGGGAGAACACGAGCAGTACTTC
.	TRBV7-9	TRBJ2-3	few	CASSSMIRDTDTQYF	TGTGCCAGCAGCTCTATGATCCGCGACACAGATACGCAGTATTTT
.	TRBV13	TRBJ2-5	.	CASSQATSRQETQYF	TGTGCCAGCAGCCAGGCGACAAGCCGTCAAGAGACCCAGTACTTC
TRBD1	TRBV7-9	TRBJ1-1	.	CSSSSDRAEAFF	TGTTCCAGCAGCTCCGACAGGGCTGAAGCTTTCTTT
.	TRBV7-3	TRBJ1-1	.	CASSLSGHLNTEAFF	TGTGCCAGCAGCTTATCGGGACACCTGAACACTGAAGCTTTCTTT
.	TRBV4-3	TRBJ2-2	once	CASSQVSSGASSVNTGELFF	TGCGCCAGCAGCCAAGTGAGTTCAGGGGCTAGCTCGGTAAACACCGGGGAGCTGTTTTTT
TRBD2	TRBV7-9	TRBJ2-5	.	CSSSWGLAGQETQYF	TGTTCCAGCAGCTGGGGACTAGCGGGGCAAGAGACCCAGTACTTC
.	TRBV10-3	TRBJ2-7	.	CAISGYRGSEQYF	TGTGCCATCAGTGGTTACAGAGGGTCCGAGCAGTACTTC
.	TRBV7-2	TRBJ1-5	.	CASSLKGNQPQHF	TGTGCCAGCAGCTTAAAGGGGAATCAGCCCCAGCATTTT
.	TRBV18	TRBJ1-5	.	CASSSGGSQPQHF	TGTGCCAGCTCATCGGGAGGGTCTCAGCCCCAGCATTTT
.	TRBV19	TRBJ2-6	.	CASSRRRSGANVLTF	TGTGCCAGTAGTAGGAGGAGATCTGGGGCCAACGTCCTGACTTTC
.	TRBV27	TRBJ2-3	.	CASRPVITDTQYF	TGTGCCAGCAGGCCGGTGATAACAGATACGCAGTATTTT
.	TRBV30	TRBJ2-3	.	CAWSAAWGPVWYF	TGTGCCTGGAGTGCAGCCTGGGGGCCGGTTTGGTATTTT
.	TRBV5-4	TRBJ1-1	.	CASSSRGGTEAFF	TGTGCCAGCAGCTCTCGAGGGGGCACTGAAGCTTTCTTT
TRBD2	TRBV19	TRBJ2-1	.	CAGSIWGGSYNEQFF	TGTGCCGGTAGTATATGGGGGGGTTCCTACAATGAGCAGTTCTTC
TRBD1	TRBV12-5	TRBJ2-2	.	CASGRDRVTGELFF	TGTGCTAGTGGGCGGGACAGGGTAACCGGGGAGCTGTTTTTT
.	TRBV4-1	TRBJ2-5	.	CASSQDGGKETQYF	TGCGCCAGCAGCCAAGATGGCGGAAAAGAGACCCAGTACTTC
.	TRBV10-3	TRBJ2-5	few	CAISDPATRGETQYF	TGTGCCATCAGTGATCCGGCCACGCGAGGGGAGACCCAGTACTTC
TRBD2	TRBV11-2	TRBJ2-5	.	CASIPRGGGATETQYF	TGTGCCAGCATCCCGAGGGGCGGGGGGGCTACAGAGACCCAGTACTTC
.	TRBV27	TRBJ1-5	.	CASSPAAGARNQPQHF	TGTGCCAGCAGTCCCGCGGCAGGGGCGCGCAATCAGCCCCAGCATTTT
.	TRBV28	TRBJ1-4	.	CASSLAGDEKLFF	TGTGCCAGCAGTTTAGCAGGGGACGAAAAACTGTTTTTT